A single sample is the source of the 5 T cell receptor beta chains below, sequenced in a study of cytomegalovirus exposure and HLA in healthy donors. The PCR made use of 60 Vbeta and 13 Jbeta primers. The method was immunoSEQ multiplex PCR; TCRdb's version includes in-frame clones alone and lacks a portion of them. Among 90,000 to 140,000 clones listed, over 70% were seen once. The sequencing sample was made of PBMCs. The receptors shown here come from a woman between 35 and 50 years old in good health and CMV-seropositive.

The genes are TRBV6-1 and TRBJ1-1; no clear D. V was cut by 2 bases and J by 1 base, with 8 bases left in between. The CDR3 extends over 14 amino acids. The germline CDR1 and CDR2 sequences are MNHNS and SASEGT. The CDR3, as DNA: TGTGCCAGCAGTGAACGTCACTCGAACACTGAAGCTTTCTTT. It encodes CASSERHSNTEAFF.

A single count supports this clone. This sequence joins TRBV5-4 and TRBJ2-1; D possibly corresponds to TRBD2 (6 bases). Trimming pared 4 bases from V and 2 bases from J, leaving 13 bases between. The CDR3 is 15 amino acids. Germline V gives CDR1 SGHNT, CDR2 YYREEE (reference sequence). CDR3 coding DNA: TGTGCCAGCAGCCTTACATCTAGCGCCTACAATGAGCAGTTCTTC. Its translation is CASSLTSSAYNEQFF.

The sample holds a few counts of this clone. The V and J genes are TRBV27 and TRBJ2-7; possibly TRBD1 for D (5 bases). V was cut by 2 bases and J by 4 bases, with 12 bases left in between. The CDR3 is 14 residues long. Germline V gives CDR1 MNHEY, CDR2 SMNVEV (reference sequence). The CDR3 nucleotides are TGTGCCAGCAGTTTACGCAGGGTCGGGTACGAGCAGTACTTC. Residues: CASSLRRVGYEQYF.

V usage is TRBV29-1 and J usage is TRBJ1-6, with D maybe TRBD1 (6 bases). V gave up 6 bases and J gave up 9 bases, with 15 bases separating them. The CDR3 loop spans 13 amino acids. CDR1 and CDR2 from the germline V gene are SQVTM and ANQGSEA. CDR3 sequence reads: CSVRSGGSSPLHF. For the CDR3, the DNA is TGCAGCGTCCGTTCGGGGGGCAGTTCACCCCTCCACTTT.

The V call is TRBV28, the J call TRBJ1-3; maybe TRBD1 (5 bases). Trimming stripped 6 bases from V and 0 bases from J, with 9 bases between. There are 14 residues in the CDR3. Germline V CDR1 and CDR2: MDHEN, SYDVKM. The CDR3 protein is CASRYDSSGNTIYF. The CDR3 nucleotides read TGTGCCAGCAGATACGACAGCTCTGGAAACACCATATATTTT.